This T cell receptor (beta chain) was sequenced during a study of T cell repertoires and HLA-DP antigens. Overall study context: Sorted CD137+CD4+ samples averaged approximately 200 ng DNA; pre-culture CD4+ samples, 1,200 ng. Findings of the study overall: A non-physiological HeLa system presented antigen to total CD4+ responders. Average cumulative frequency of previously undetected clones was approximately 34% against one allele and under 60% against the other.

This clone was counted once. Antigen: not known. TCRdb keeps only in-frame clones here, not all; method: immunoSEQ multiplex PCR. The sample yields around 110,000 clones, 80% to 95% seen once. The CDR3 sequence is 18 residues long. Germline CDR1 is SGHNT and CDR2 is YYREEE (reference sequence). V was shortened by 4 bases and J by 2 bases, with 24 bases between the two germline ends. The chain links TRBV5-4 to TRBJ1-2; TRBD1 might be the D (6 bases). The clonotype was recovered from a woman younger than 30 in good health and CMV-seronegative. The source material was CD4+ T cells from PBMCs. In nucleotides, the CDR3 is TGTGCCAGCAGCGCTCCCGGGACAATATCCACAGGCAACTATGGCTACACCTTC. This gives the protein CASSAPGTISTGNYGYTF.